The present TCR beta chain was sequenced within a study of T cell responses to AZD1222 COVID-19 vaccine. The germline V gene encodes CDR1 MNHEY and CDR2 SVGAGI. The CDR3 is 15 amino acids. V gave up 4 bases and J gave up 2 bases; unmatched junction bases: 3. Assay used: immunoSEQ multiplex PCR; TCRdb lists only in-frame clones, some missing. The table includes some 75,000 clones, nearly 90% detected once. Here the sequenced sample was peripheral blood, taken on day 0 of AZD1222 vaccination. The chain recombines TRBV6-5 with TRBJ1-2, with TRBD1 matching over 11 bases. The receptor comes from an adult in good health. The CDR3 spells CASSSRTGGNYGYTF. In DNA form, the CDR3 reads TGTGCCAGCAGTTCCCGGACAGGGGGCAACTATGGCTACACCTTC.